The 10 T cell receptor beta chains below come from one sample, sequenced in a study of T cells after yellow fever vaccination. TCRdb recomputed calls from the 5' RACE reads with MiXCR, one row per CDR3 protein. The sample carries under 150,000 distinct CDR3 sequences, less than 9.5% recorded once. The input for sequencing was CD4+ T cells sorted from PBMCs, taken 5 days after the yellow fever booster vaccination. The receptors shown here come from a man between 25 and 39 years old who received the YFV17D yellow fever vaccine.

This clonotype occurred many times. The CDR3 DNA is TGTGCCAGCACCCAACAGGGGGGACTCCCCTCGTACGAGCAGTACTTC. Translation gives CASTQQGGLPSYEQYF. The chain links TRBV12-3 or TRBV12-4 to TRBJ2-7; 8 bases match TRBD1. The CDR3 is 16 amino acids. V lost 7 bases to trimming and J lost 4 bases; unmatched junction nucleotides: 15.

The chain links TRBV5-4 to TRBJ2-7; 9 bases are shared with TRBD2. Looked up from germline, CDR1 is SGHNT and CDR2 is YYREEE (reference sequence). V was clipped by 3 bases and J by 0 bases; unmatched bases: 4. The CDR3 runs 15 residues. This CDR3 reads CASSSRAGGSYEQYF. The CDR3 DNA is TGTGCCAGCAGCTCACGAGCGGGAGGCTCCTACGAGCAGTACTTC. Drawing the rest from reference TRBV5-4 and TRBJ2-7, the complete variable domain is ETGVTQSPTHLIKTRGQQVTLRCSSQSGHNTVSWYQQALGQGPQFIFQYYREEENGRGNFPPRFSGLQFPNYSSELNVNALELDDSALYLCASSSRAGGSYEQYFGPGTRLTVT.

This clonotype has at least ten counts. This chain uses TRBV7-9 with TRBJ2-5, with 7 bases that match TRBD1. The CDR3 runs to 14 residues. Germline values: CDR1 SEHNR, CDR2 FQNEAQ (reference sequence). The J segment lost 4 bases and the V segment lost 3 bases, leaving 5 bases of the junction unmatched. CDR3 region: CASSFTGAGETQYF. The CDR3 DNA follows: TGTGCCAGCAGCTTTACAGGGGCGGGAGAGACCCAGTACTTC.

Ten or more counts support this clonotype. The chain carries TRBV27 and TRBJ2-5; 7 bases are shared with TRBD2. V lost 8 bases to trimming and J lost 2 bases; unmatched junction nucleotides: 2. The CDR3 is made up of 12 amino acids. CDR1 is MNHEY, CDR2 SMNVEV, per germline (reference sequence). The CDR3 region has the DNA TGTGCCAGCGGGCGGGGGCAAGAGACCCAGTACTTC. Its translation: CASGRGQETQYF.

This clonotype came up many times. The chain employs TRBV20-1 and TRBJ2-5; 7 nucleotides align to TRBD1. The CDR3 extends over 14 amino acids. The germline V gene encodes CDR1 DFQATT and CDR2 SNEGSKA (reference sequence). Germline trimming cut 5 bases from V and 5 bases from J; bases unmatched to any gene: 11. This CDR3 reads CSAEGQSRAETQYF. The CDR3 DNA reads as TGCAGTGCTGAGGGACAGTCCCGCGCGGAGACCCAGTACTTC.

Details on this clonotype: A much bigger clone sits one base away, suggesting this may be a read error. V gene TRBV10-3 combines with J gene TRBJ2-1; 11 bases agree with TRBD2. CDR3 length: 15 residues. With 10 bases clipped from V and 10 bases from J, the junction kept 15 bases outside the gene matches. The V gene's germline CDR1 is ENHRY and CDR2 SYGVKD. CDR3 protein: CATKSTLAGDPEQFF. As DNA, the CDR3 is TGTGCCACCAAATCGACACTAGCGGGAGACCCGGAGCAGTTCTTC.

The table lists this clonotype with a few counts. V is TRBV11-1 and J is TRBJ2-1; the D is unclear. Germline V lookup: CDR1 SGHAT, CDR2 FQDESV (reference sequence). Trimming left V 6 bases short and J 7 bases short, with 19 bases between. The CDR3 is made up of 15 amino acids. The CDR3 region is CASRALLTLGNEQFF. DNA of the CDR3: TGTGCCAGCAGGGCACTTCTCACTCTAGGGAATGAGCAGTTCTTC.

This clonotype was seen ten or more times. The gene calls are TRBV10-3 and TRBJ2-1; D is unresolved. The CDR3 consists of 12 residues. Trimming pared 6 bases from V and 5 bases from J, leaving 8 bases between. Germline CDR1 reads ENHRY; CDR2 reads SYGVKD. In nucleotides, the CDR3 is TGTGCCATCAGAGTTGAGGACAATGAGCAGTTCTTC. It translates to CAIRVEDNEQFF.

Many counts were recorded for this clonotype. V gene TRBV15 combines with J gene TRBJ2-1, with 7 bases that match TRBD2. Germline assignment: CDR1 LNHNV and CDR2 YYDKDF (reference sequence). V lost 2 bases and J lost 14; bases outside the gene matches: 9. The CDR3 is 13 amino acids. In DNA, the CDR3 is TGTGCCACCAGCAGAAAAGCTAGCGGTGATAAGTTCTTC. Its protein product is CATSRKASGDKFF.

This clonotype was found many times. The chain carries TRBV12-3 or TRBV12-4 and TRBJ2-7; the match to TRBD2 covers 8 bases. The CDR3 sequence is 15 residues long. Unmatched junction bases numbered 6, after V lost 3 bases and J lost 2 bases. The chain's CDR3 is CASSFTAGDTYEQYF. For the CDR3, the DNA is TGTGCCAGCAGTTTCACAGCGGGAGACACCTACGAGCAGTACTTC.